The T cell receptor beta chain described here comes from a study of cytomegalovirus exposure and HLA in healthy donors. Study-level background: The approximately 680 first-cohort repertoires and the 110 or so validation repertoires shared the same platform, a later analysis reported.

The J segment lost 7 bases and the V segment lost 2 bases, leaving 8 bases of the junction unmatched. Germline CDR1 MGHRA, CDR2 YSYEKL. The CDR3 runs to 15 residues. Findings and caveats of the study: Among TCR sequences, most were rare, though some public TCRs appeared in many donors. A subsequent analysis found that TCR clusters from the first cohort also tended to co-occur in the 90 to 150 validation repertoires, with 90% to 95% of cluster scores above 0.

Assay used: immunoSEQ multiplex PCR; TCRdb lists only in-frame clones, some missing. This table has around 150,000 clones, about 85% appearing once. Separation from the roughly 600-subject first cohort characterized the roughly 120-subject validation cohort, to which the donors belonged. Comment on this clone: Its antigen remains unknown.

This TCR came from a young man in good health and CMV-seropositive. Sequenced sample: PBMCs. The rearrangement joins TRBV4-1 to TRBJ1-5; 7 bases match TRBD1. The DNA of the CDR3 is TGCGCCAGCAGCCAAAGGAAGGGGGCTGGCCAGCCCCAGCATTTT. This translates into CASSQRKGAGQPQHF.